A single T cell receptor (beta chain) is shown here with its context. This entry is derived from a study of blood T cell repertoires in COVID-19. Profiling relied on immunoSEQ multiplex PCR, and the TCRdb table lists in-frame clones only, not all of them. The table lists about 160,000 clones, approximately 83% of them singletons. Germline V CDR1 and CDR2: LNHDA, SQIVND (reference sequence). Trimming took 6 bases from V and 8 from J, leaving 23 bases between them. This CDR3 has 16 amino acids. This chain joins TRBV19 and TRBJ2-1; possible D gene TRBD1, 7 bases. Material for sequencing was peripheral blood. This clonotype was obtained from an older man with acute or convalescent COVID-19. CDR3 DNA sequence: TGTGCCAGTAGGGTGGCCTGGGGGCAGGGGGACTATGAGCAGTTCTTC. Amino acids: CASRVAWGQGDYEQFF.